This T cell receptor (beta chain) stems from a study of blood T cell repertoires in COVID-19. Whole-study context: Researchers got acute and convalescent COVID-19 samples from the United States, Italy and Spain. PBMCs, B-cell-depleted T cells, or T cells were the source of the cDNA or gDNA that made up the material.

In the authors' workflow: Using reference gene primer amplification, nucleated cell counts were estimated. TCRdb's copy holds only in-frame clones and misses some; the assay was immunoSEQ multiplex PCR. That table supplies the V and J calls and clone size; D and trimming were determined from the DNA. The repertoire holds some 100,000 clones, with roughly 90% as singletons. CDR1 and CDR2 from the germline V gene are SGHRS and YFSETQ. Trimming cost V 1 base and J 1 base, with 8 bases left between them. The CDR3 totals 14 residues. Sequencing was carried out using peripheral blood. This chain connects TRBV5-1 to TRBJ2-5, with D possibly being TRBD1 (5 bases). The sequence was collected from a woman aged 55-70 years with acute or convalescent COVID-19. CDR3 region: CASSLTGTQETQYF. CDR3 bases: TGCGCCAGCAGCTTGACAGGAACCCAAGAGACCCAGTACTTC.